The 15 T cell receptor beta chains reported below all come from one sample, sequenced in a study of cytomegalovirus exposure and HLA in healthy donors (dated by TCRdb to about 2017). The method was the immunoSEQ multiplex PCR assay. A mixture of 60 forward primers for TCR Vbeta segments and 13 reverse primers for TCR Jbeta segments was used in the multiplex PCR. The clones in this table, taken by TCRdb from immuneACCESS, are in-frame only. Not every clone is retained; where verified, under half of the shortfall comes from an unresolved V gene, and the cause of the rest is unknown. The sample table contains hundreds of thousands of clones; only one count was recorded for around 80% of them. The ten most abundant clones make up about 6% of the sample. Source material: PBMCs. Every receptor here comes from a man aged 40-49 years in good health and CMV-seropositive.

This clone was recorded a few times. The chain carries TRBV19 and TRBJ1-5, with a weak D call TRBD1 (5 bases). In germline, CDR1 is LNHDA, CDR2 SQIVND (reference sequence). V was clipped by 3 bases and J by 7 bases, with 13 bases between them. This CDR3 comprises 14 residues. CDR3 coding DNA: TGTGCCAGTAGTATGAATAGACAGTTCCAGCCCCAGCATTTT. It encodes CASSMNRQFQPQHF.

This clone was counted between two and nine times. V gene TRBV2 combines with J gene TRBJ2-2, with D possibly matching TRBD2 (7 bases). Deletions cut 9 bases from V and 6 bases from J, with 14 bases between. Germline values: CDR1 SNHLY, CDR2 FYNNEI. There are 13 residues in the CDR3. DNA of the CDR3: TGTGCCAGGGGGGGGCCCGTCCCCGGGGAGCTGTTTTTT. It specifies CARGGPVPGELFF. The full variable domain, with the rest looked up from reference TRBV2 and TRBJ2-2, is EPEVTQTPSHQVTQMGQEVILRCVPISNHLYFYWYRQILGQKVEFLVSFYNNEISEKSEIFDDQFSVERPDGSNFTLKIRSTKLEDSAMYFCARGGPVPGELFFGEGSRLTVL.

The chain joins TRBV7-9 to TRBJ2-2; D is uncertain. Germline V CDR1 and CDR2: SEHNR, FQNEAQ (reference sequence). The V end lost 4 bases, the J end lost 4 bases, and 7 bases lay between the germline ends. The CDR3 spans 13 residues. The CDR3 DNA is TGTGCCAGCAGCTCCCCGGGCACCGGGGAGCTGTTTTTT. It translates to CASSSPGTGELFF.

A single count supports this clone. The chain recombines TRBV10-1 with TRBJ2-2; D possibly corresponds to TRBD2 (5 bases). CDR1 and CDR2 from the germline V gene are WNHNN and SYGVQD (reference sequence). The ends were cut back, 0 bases at V and 1 base at J, with 12 bases in the middle. This CDR3 comprises 17 residues. The CDR3 is CASSESGLAQNTGELFF. The CDR3 DNA reads TGCGCCAGCAGTGAGTCTGGGCTAGCTCAGAACACCGGGGAGCTGTTTTTT.

The J gene is TRBJ1-5, the V gene TRBV18, with D possibly being TRBD1 (5 bases). V dropped 2 bases and J dropped 5 bases, with 10 bases sitting between them. The CDR3 contains 14 residues. Germline lookup yields CDR1 KGHSH and CDR2 LQKENI. The CDR3 DNA sequence: TGTGCCAGCTCACCAGGGCAGGGCGATCAGCCCCAGCATTTT. Residues: CASSPGQGDQPQHF.

With respect to this clone: Sequence at one end of the junction differs from germline and may be a read error. J is TRBJ1-5 and V is TRBV6-5; TRBD1 matches at 9 bases. The CDR3 loop spans 15 amino acids. From germline, CDR1 is MNHEY and CDR2 SVGAGI. The CDR3 sequence: CASSNSNMGQGPQHF. The CDR3 DNA follows: TGTGCCAGCAGTAACTCTAATATGGGACAGGGCCCCCAGCATTTT.

This clone was detected only a few times. The chain links TRBV4-1 to TRBJ1-2, with 8 bases fitting TRBD1. The CDR3 is 15 residues long. J was trimmed by 1 base and V by 2 bases; bases with no gene match: 3. Per germline, CDR1 MGHRA and CDR2 YSYEKL. CDR3 sequence: CASSQTGTGNYGYTF. As DNA, the CDR3 is TGCGCCAGCAGCCAAACCGGGACAGGTAACTATGGCTACACCTTC.

About this clone: This sample also contains other DNA sequences that code for the same CDR3. The chain employs TRBV4-1 and TRBJ1-1; weak D call: TRBD1 (5 bases). CDR3 length: 15 amino acids. Germline V gene data show CDR1 as MGHRA and CDR2 as YSYEKL. The V gene lost 4 bases and the J gene lost 4 bases, with 16 bases spanning the gap. The DNA for the CDR3 is TGCGCCAGCAGCCCTGGACAAGGGGCGATCACTGAAGCTTTCTTT. Protein product: CASSPGQGAITEAFF.

CDR3 DNA: TGTGCCAGTAGTTTTATGGACAGGAGGGATCAGCCCCAGCATTTT. Protein product: CASSFMDRRDQPQHF. The chain carries TRBV19 and TRBJ1-5, with 7 bases that match TRBD1. From germline, CDR1 is LNHDA and CDR2 SQIVND (reference sequence). This CDR3 contains 15 residues. Trimming at V came to 5 bases and at J to 5 bases, leaving 9 bases not matched to a gene.

The rearrangement links TRBV19 to TRBJ2-2, with D possibly matching TRBD1 (5 bases). Germline V lookup: CDR1 LNHDA, CDR2 SQIVND (reference sequence). V lost 7 bases and J lost 5, with 20 bases in between. The length of the CDR3 is 16 residues. The CDR3 nucleotides are TGTGCCAGTATCAATTGGCACGTAGGGGATACCGGGGAGCTGTTTTTT. It translates to CASINWHVGDTGELFF.

This clone has more than one count but fewer than ten. The CDR3 reads CASSLAPLNNEQFF. CDR3 coding DNA: TGTGCCAGCAGTCTAGCCCCGCTTAACAATGAGCAGTTCTTC. The chain links TRBV27 to TRBJ2-1; D perhaps matches TRBD2 (5 bases). The germline CDR1 and CDR2 sequences are MNHEY and SMNVEV (reference sequence). The CDR3 sequence is 14 residues long. The V gene lost 5 bases and the J gene lost 5 bases, with 13 bases spanning the gap.

The chain couples TRBV19 to TRBJ1-5; D is undetermined. The V gene's germline CDR1 is LNHDA and CDR2 SQIVND (reference sequence). V was cut by 5 bases and J by 0 bases, with 8 bases left in between. The CDR3 loop spans 14 amino acids. CDR3 amino acids: CASSQFDSNQPQHF. The CDR3, as DNA: TGTGCCAGTAGTCAGTTCGATAGCAATCAGCCCCAGCATTTT. Looking up the rest from reference TRBV19 and TRBJ1-5 gives the full variable domain: DGGITQSPKYLFRKEGQNVTLSCEQNLNHDAMYWYRQDPGQGLRLIYYSQIVNDFQKGDIAEGYSVSREKKESFPLTVTSAQKNPTAFYLCASSQFDSNQPQHFGDGTRLSIL.

J is TRBJ2-7 and V is TRBV5-1; 8 bases map to TRBD1. Germline assignment: CDR1 SGHRS and CDR2 YFSETQ. With 5 bases clipped from V and 4 bases from J, the junction kept 5 bases outside the gene matches. The CDR3 covers 13 residues. The CDR3 loop is CASRLDRAYEQYF. In nucleotides, the CDR3 is TGCGCCAGCAGACTGGACAGGGCGTACGAGCAGTACTTC.

This clone was seen more than once but under ten times. The chain couples TRBV7-3 to TRBJ1-1; D remains unclear. Germline CDR1 reads SGHTA; CDR2 reads FQGTGA. Trimming left V 6 bases short and J 4 bases short, with 15 bases between. CDR3 size: 14 residues. The CDR3 coding sequence is TGTGCCAGCAGTCCGTCTGGAGTGGTCACTGAAGCTTTCTTT. Residues: CASSPSGVVTEAFF.

This clone showed up just a few times. This chain links TRBV5-4 with TRBJ2-7; tentatively, D is TRBD1 (6 bases). This CDR3 spans 15 amino acids. CDR1 is SGHNT, CDR2 YYREEE, per germline (reference sequence). Trimming removed 0 bases from V and 0 bases from J, with 10 bases in between. The CDR3 DNA follows: TGTGCCAGCAGCTTGGACTGGGGGCGCTCCTACGAGCAGTACTTC. Translated: CASSLDWGRSYEQYF.